These T cell receptor beta chains were read from a single sample in a study of cytomegalovirus exposure and HLA in healthy donors. Sequenced by immunoSEQ multiplex PCR; TCRdb stores in-frame clones only, minus some. The top ten clones hold about 3% of a sample with roughly 130,000 clones, roughly 91% of them seen once. What was sequenced was PBMCs. These TCRs come from a man aged 25 to 40 in good health and CMV-seronegative. Both conserved end residues are part of each CDR3. D genes are given only for firm matches. Clone sizes are given selectively: once, few, many, or a class where the clone is expanded.

NA | TRBJ1-1 | NA | TRBV5-4 | TGTGCCAGCACGCTTGGGGCAGGGAGGACTGAAGCTTTCTTT | CASTLGAGRTEAFF
many | TRBJ2-1 | NA | TRBV5-8 | TGTGCCAGCAGCTTGCCACAAAACAATGAGCAGTTCTTC | CASSLPQNNEQFF
NA | TRBJ2-7 | TRBD2 | TRBV9 | TGTGCCAGCAGCGTAGTGGCTAGCGGGTACGAGCAGTACTTC | CASSVVASGYEQYF
NA | TRBJ1-2 | NA | TRBV7-9 | TGTGCCAGCAGCTCAGGGTGGGGTCGTGACTATGGCTACACCTTC | CASSSGWGRDYGYTF
NA | TRBJ2-7 | TRBD2 | TRBV4-2 | TGTGCCAGCAGCCAAGATGGACTAGCGGGGACCTACGAGCAGTACTTC | CASSQDGLAGTYEQYF
NA | TRBJ2-2 | NA | TRBV7-8 | TGTGCCAGCAGCCCCAGGAGGACCACCGGGGAGCTGTTTTTT | CASSPRRTTGELFF
NA | TRBJ2-5 | NA | TRBV7-9 | TGTGCCAGCAGATTGAAGACAGAAGAGACCCAGTACTTC | CASRLKTEETQYF
NA | TRBJ1-2 | NA | TRBV9 | TGTGCCAGCAGCGTAGGGATAGGGGTAGGAGGCTACACCTTC | CASSVGIGVGGYTF
NA | TRBJ1-1 | NA | TRBV5-1 | TGCGCCAGCAGCTTTCGTTCAGGTGCGTCGACTGAAGCTTTCTTT | CASSFRSGASTEAFF
few | TRBJ1-2 | TRBD1 | TRBV2 | TGTGCCAGCCGAGACAGGGGGTACTATGGCTACACCTTC | CASRDRGYYGYTF
NA | TRBJ1-1 | TRBD1 | TRBV29-1 | TGCAGCGTCTCGAGGGGGCTTGGGACTGAAGCTTTCTTT | CSVSRGLGTEAFF
NA | TRBJ2-3 | TRBD2 | TRBV14 | TGTGCCAGCAGCCACCCTAGCGGGGGCCTCGAGGATACGCAGTATTTT | CASSHPSGGLEDTQYF
few | TRBJ2-7 | NA | TRBV5-1 | TGCGCCAGCAGCACACTAACAGGGTCTCCGTACGAGCAGTACTTC | CASSTLTGSPYEQYF
NA | TRBJ1-2 | TRBD1 | TRBV9 | TGTGCCAGCAGCGACGGGACAGGGACACTCTATGGCTACACCTTC | CASSDGTGTLYGYTF
NA | TRBJ2-1 | TRBD2 | TRBV28 | TGTGCCAGCAGTTTTTCAAGCGGGGGGATAAATGAGCAGTTCTTC | CASSFSSGGINEQFF
NA | TRBJ1-2 | NA | TRBV4-3 | TGCGCCAGCAGCCAAGACCCCTTTGGGCAGGGCGATGGCTACACCTTC | CASSQDPFGQGDGYTF
NA | TRBJ1-6 | NA | TRBV7-6 | TGTGCCAGCAGCCCGAGGACATCCACGTTCTCCTATAATTCACCCCTCCACTTT | CASSPRTSTFSYNSPLHF
NA | TRBJ2-3 | NA | TRBV6-5 | TGTGCCAGCAGCCTACAGGGTTGGTTCACAGATACGCAGTATTTT | CASSLQGWFTDTQYF
NA | TRBJ2-1 | NA | TRBV20-1 | TGCAGTGCTAGACGGGGGACTGAGCAGTTCTTC | CSARRGTEQFF
NA | TRBJ2-2 | NA | TRBV6-6 | TGTGCCAGCAGTTACTCAGAACTAGCCCGCGGGGAGCTGTTTTTT | CASSYSELARGELFF
NA | TRBJ2-3 | TRBD1 | TRBV6-1 | TGTGCCAGCAGTTGGACAGGGACGAGCACAGATACGCAGTATTTT | CASSWTGTSTDTQYF
NA | TRBJ2-1 | TRBD1 | TRBV18 | TGTGCCAGCTCACCCCCACAATTGACAGGGAACAATGAGCAGTTCTTC | CASSPPQLTGNNEQFF
NA | TRBJ2-2 | TRBD1 | TRBV19 | TGTGCCAGTAGTAGAGACAGGGTTCTAAACGGGGAGCTGTTTTTT | CASSRDRVLNGELFF
NA | TRBJ1-2 | NA | TRBV28 | TGTGCCAGCAGTTTGGAGCAGATAGGCTACACCTTC | CASSLEQIGYTF
NA | TRBJ1-2 | NA | TRBV7-9 | TGTGCCAGCAGCTTAGTGCGCGGATATCCTTATGGCTACACCTTC | CASSLVRGYPYGYTF
NA | TRBJ1-5 | NA | TRBV6-6 | TGTGCCAGCAGTTACGGGCCAGGGGATCAGCCCCAGCATTTT | CASSYGPGDQPQHF
NA | TRBJ1-5 | TRBD1 | TRBV11-2 | TGTGCCAGCAGCCCAGACAGGGGACAGCCCCAGCATTTT | CASSPDRGQPQHF